Listed here are 14 T cell receptor beta chains from one sample, sequenced in a study of PD-L1 blockade in urothelial cancer. Only in-frame clones appear in the TCRdb table, and some are missing; sequencing was by immunoSEQ multiplex PCR. Of tens of thousands of clones in the sample, nearly 90% are singletons; the top ten hold roughly 8.2%. Sequenced here: PBMCs, sampled around atezolizumab (anti-PD-L1) treatment. These receptor sequences come from a man in his 60s with urothelial cancer.

This chain connects TRBV9 to TRBJ2-3; possibly TRBD2 for D (5 bases). The CDR3 contains 17 residues. CDR1 is SGDLS and CDR2 is YYNGEE in the germline V gene. V was trimmed by 3 bases and J by 0 bases, leaving 17 bases between them. Here the CDR3 reads CASSGGVTRRSTDTQYF. CDR3 bases: TGTGCCAGCAGCGGAGGCGTGACGCGGAGGAGCACAGATACGCAGTATTTT. The full variable domain, with the rest looked up from reference TRBV9 and TRBJ2-3, is DSGVTQTPKHLITATGQRVTLRCSPRSGDLSVYWYQQSLDQGLQFLIQYYNGEERAKGNILERFSAQQFPDLHSELNLSSLELGDSALYFCASSGGVTRRSTDTQYFGPGTRLTVL.

The chain couples TRBV4-1 to TRBJ1-4, with TRBD1 matching over 7 bases. Germline trimming cut 4 bases from V and 5 bases from J; bases unmatched to any gene: 10. CDR1 MGHRA and CDR2 YSYEKL come from the germline V gene. CDR3 size: 16 residues. The CDR3 here is CASSPGQTGRNEKLFF. In DNA, the CDR3 is TGCGCCAGCAGCCCAGGACAGACAGGGAGAAATGAAAAACTGTTTTTT.

This clone is a singleton in its sample. The chain couples TRBV14 to TRBJ2-3; D gene uncertain. Deletions cut 7 bases from V and 5 bases from J, with 13 bases between. The CDR3 consists of 13 residues. Germline V gene sequence: CDR1 SGHDN, CDR2 FVKESK. CDR3 nucleotide sequence: TGTGCCAGCAACCTCAATTCAGTAGATACGCAGTATTTT. This gives the protein CASNLNSVDTQYF.

The rearrangement joins TRBV2 to TRBJ2-1; 11 bases are shared with TRBD2. After removal of 4 bases from V and 8 bases from J, the junction contained 10 bases not matched to a gene. This CDR3 contains 16 residues. The germline gives CDR1 SNHLY, CDR2 FYNNEI. The CDR3 DNA follows: TGTGCCAGCAGTGTCCGACTAGCGGGGTCGCGGGATGAGCAGTTCTTC. Protein sequence: CASSVRLAGSRDEQFF.

The chain recombines TRBV5-1 with TRBJ2-7, with D maybe TRBD1 (5 bases). The CDR3 extends over 16 amino acids. The ends were cut back, 4 bases at V and 4 bases at J, with 21 bases in the middle. Germline lookup yields CDR1 SGHRS and CDR2 YFSETQ. The CDR3 sequence: CASSPSPDIREYEQYF. The CDR3 nucleotides read TGCGCCAGCAGCCCGTCCCCGGATATCAGGGAATACGAGCAGTACTTC.

This clone was observed a handful of times. Other DNA sequences within the sample encode an identical CDR3. The chain joins TRBV19 to TRBJ1-6; 8 positions agree with TRBD1. CDR1 is LNHDA and CDR2 is SQIVND in the germline V gene (reference sequence). The CDR3 runs 13 residues. Germline trimming cut 5 bases from V and 9 bases from J; bases unmatched to any gene: 3. CDR3 loop: CASSADRASPLHF. CDR3 nucleotides: TGTGCCAGTAGTGCGGACAGGGCTTCACCCCTCCACTTT.

The chain combines TRBV5-6 with TRBJ2-7; D unresolved. CDR1 is SGHDT, CDR2 YYEEEE, per germline. V was trimmed by 0 bases and J by 7 bases, leaving 11 bases between them. The CDR3 has 13 amino acids. CDR3 amino acids: CASSLGRQREQYF. The CDR3 DNA sequence: TGTGCCAGCAGCTTGGGGCGGCAGAGAGAGCAGTACTTC. Together with reference TRBV5-6 and TRBJ2-7, the CDR3 gives the full variable domain: DAGVTQSPTHLIKTRGQQVTLRCSPKSGHDTVSWYQQALGQGPQFIFQYYEEEERQRGNFPDRFSGHQFPNYSSELNVNALLLGDSALYLCASSLGRQREQYFGPGTRLTVT.

The chain joins TRBV5-4 to TRBJ2-2; D gene uncertain. V dropped 4 bases and J dropped 5 bases, with 9 bases sitting between them. CDR1 is SGHNT and CDR2 is YYREEE in the germline V gene (reference sequence). This CDR3 is 13 amino acids long. The CDR3 sequence is CASSQTRTGELFF. In DNA, the CDR3 is TGTGCCAGCAGCCAGACTCGGACCGGGGAGCTGTTTTTT.

This clone appeared a few times. This sequence joins TRBV6-1 and TRBJ1-1; D possibly corresponds to TRBD1 (5 bases). With 6 bases removed from V and 3 bases from J, the gap between germline ends came to 8 bases. This CDR3 spans 12 amino acids. Germline lookup yields CDR1 MNHNS and CDR2 SASEGT. This chain's CDR3 is CASSGGYTEAFF. CDR3 DNA sequence: TGTGCCAGCAGCGGGGGTTACACTGAAGCTTTCTTT.

The V call is TRBV28, the J call TRBJ1-5; no definite D call. Trimming pared 4 bases from V and 7 bases from J, leaving 17 bases between. The germline V gene encodes CDR1 MDHEN and CDR2 SYDVKM. CDR3 length equals 15 residues. This CDR3 is CASSSLVGHSQPQHF. For the CDR3, the DNA is TGTGCCAGCAGTTCATTAGTGGGCCACTCGCAGCCCCAGCATTTT.

Regarding this clone: A read error may produce the germline difference seen at one junction end. The chain has TRBV7-7 and TRBJ2-3; D might be TRBD1 (5 bases). This CDR3 is built from 15 residues. CDR1 and CDR2 from the germline V gene are SSHAT and FNYEAQ (reference sequence). The CDR3 here is CASSFSGAVTDTQYF. The CDR3 coding sequence is TGTGCTAGCAGCTTTAGTGGGGCGGTTACAGATACGCAGTATTTT.

This chain connects TRBV4-1 to TRBJ1-1, with 9 bases lining up with TRBD1. The CDR3 is 17 residues long. V lost 3 bases and J lost 3; bases outside the gene matches: 11. CDR1 is MGHRA and CDR2 is YSYEKL in the germline V gene. CDR3 DNA sequence: TGCGCCAGCAGCCAGGGGACAGGGCTGAGTAGGGACACTGAAGCTTTCTTT. Its protein product is CASSQGTGLSRDTEAFF.

The genes are TRBV11-2 and TRBJ2-1; D not certain. Trimming left V 3 bases short and J 5 bases short, with 8 bases between. Germline lookup yields CDR1 SGHAT and CDR2 FQNNGV. The CDR3 totals 13 residues. CDR3 protein: CASSFVYDNEQFF. The DNA of the CDR3 is TGTGCCAGCAGCTTCGTCTACGACAATGAGCAGTTCTTC. Variable domain in full (rest from reference TRBV11-2 and TRBJ2-1): EAGVAQSPRYKIIEKRQSVAFWCNPISGHATLYWYQQILGQGPKLLIQFQNNGVVDDSQLPKDRFSAERLKGVDSTLKIQPAKLEDSAVYLCASSFVYDNEQFFGPGTRLTVL.

This chain uses TRBV7-8 with TRBJ1-2; the D is unclear. The germline V gene has CDR1 SGHVS and CDR2 FQNEAQ. Trimming removed 5 bases at V and 1 base at J, with 14 bases between. The CDR3 is made up of 15 amino acids. In DNA form, the CDR3 reads TGTGCCAGCAGCCCACCTGTTGAGAATAACTATGGCTACACCTTC. Protein: CASSPPVENNYGYTF.